These T cell receptor beta chains were read from a single sample in a study of cytomegalovirus exposure and HLA in healthy donors. Sequenced by immunoSEQ multiplex PCR; TCRdb stores in-frame clones only, minus some. The sample's table shows 55,000 to 85,000 clones. Input material: PBMCs. The receptor source for this set is a female donor in good health and CMV-seropositive. The CDR3 runs from the conserved cysteine through the conserved F or W. The order of the fields is CDR3 DNA, CDR3 protein, V gene, J gene, D gene. D genes are given only for firm matches.

DNA: TGTGCCAGCAGCTCAGCTGACTTCAGGGGTATCTACAATGAGCAGTTCTTC
CDR3: CASSSADFRGIYNEQFF
V: TRBV7-6
J: TRBJ2-1
D: .

DNA: TGTGCCAGCAGTGCCGGGACAGGGGGCTACGAGCAGTACTTC
CDR3: CASSAGTGGYEQYF
V: TRBV6-1
J: TRBJ2-7
D: TRBD1

DNA: TGTGCCAGCAGTTGGACTAGCGTCCCCTACGAGCAGTACTTC
CDR3: CASSWTSVPYEQYF
V: TRBV6-6
J: TRBJ2-7
D: TRBD2

DNA: TGCAGCGCATACAGGGTTTTGGGCTCTGGGGCCAACGTCCTGACTTTC
CDR3: CSAYRVLGSGANVLTF
V: TRBV29-1
J: TRBJ2-6
D: .

DNA: TGCGCCAGCAGCATCTCCGACGCCGTCCTCCCAGGGCGGCAGTACTTC
CDR3: CASSISDAVLPGRQYF
V: TRBV5-1
J: TRBJ2-7
D: .

DNA: TGTGCCAGCAGCGGATCCGGGACTAGAGTATACGAGCAGTACTTC
CDR3: CASSGSGTRVYEQYF
V: TRBV9
J: TRBJ2-7
D: TRBD2

DNA: TGCAGCGTACTAGCGGGAGGTTACGAGCAGTACTTC
CDR3: CSVLAGGYEQYF
V: TRBV29-1
J: TRBJ2-7
D: TRBD2

DNA: TGTGCCAGCAGCTTAGCCGGGTTTCAAGAGACCCAGTACTTC
CDR3: CASSLAGFQETQYF
V: TRBV7-2
J: TRBJ2-5
D: .

DNA: TGTGCCAGTCCCATGGGGGCGCAGGGCTCTGGGGCCAACGTCCTGACTTTC
CDR3: CASPMGAQGSGANVLTF
V: TRBV18
J: TRBJ2-6
D: .

DNA: TGCAGCGTTCAGAGACAGGGGGCTGTAGGGGAGCAGTACTTC
CDR3: CSVQRQGAVGEQYF
V: TRBV29-1
J: TRBJ2-7
D: TRBD1

DNA: TGTGCCAGCAGCTTAGGAATAACAGGGGGCAGCTACAATGAGCAGTTCTTC
CDR3: CASSLGITGGSYNEQFF
V: TRBV11-3
J: TRBJ2-1
D: TRBD1

DNA: TGCAGCCCTAGGGAATGGGGCGGGGGGATCAACTATGGCTACACCTTC
CDR3: CSPREWGGGINYGYTF
V: TRBV29-1
J: TRBJ1-2
D: .

DNA: TGTGCCAGCAGCCCGGGACAGGGGAACACTGAAGCTTTCTTT
CDR3: CASSPGQGNTEAFF
V: TRBV5-6
J: TRBJ1-1
D: TRBD1

DNA: TGTGCCAGCAGTTCGGGCAGGGGCGCGGGAGAGACCCAGTACTTC
CDR3: CASSSGRGAGETQYF
V: TRBV6-5
J: TRBJ2-5
D: .

DNA: TGTGCCAGCATGCGGGGCTCCTACGAGCAGTACTTC
CDR3: CASMRGSYEQYF
V: TRBV25-1
J: TRBJ2-7
D: .

DNA: TGTGCCAGCAGCTCCTATACTTTTGGCGGGAGGGCCTTCGGGGAGCTGTTTTTT
CDR3: CASSSYTFGGRAFGELFF
V: TRBV7-2
J: TRBJ2-2
D: TRBD2

DNA: TGTGCCAGCAGTTACGGAGACAGGGAGAATGAAAAACTGTTTTTT
CDR3: CASSYGDRENEKLFF
V: TRBV6-5
J: TRBJ1-4
D: TRBD1

DNA: TGTGCCAGCAGTTCCCCCCTGGGACAGAACTATGGCTACACCTTC
CDR3: CASSSPLGQNYGYTF
V: TRBV6-1
J: TRBJ1-2
D: TRBD1

DNA: TGCGCCAGCAGCCCTACCCCAACAGGGACTAATTCACCCCTCCACTTT
CDR3: CASSPTPTGTNSPLHF
V: TRBV5-1
J: TRBJ1-6
D: .

DNA: TGTGCCAGAAGCTTGGTTGCGTTTACTCGGGACAGGGAGAAGCAGTACTTC
CDR3: CARSLVAFTRDREKQYF
V: TRBV5-3
J: TRBJ2-7
D: TRBD1

DNA: TGCAGCGTTGAAGAACCGGGACAGGCTCCCCTTAGTCCCGACAATGAGCAGTTCTTC
CDR3: CSVEEPGQAPLSPDNEQFF
V: TRBV29-1
J: TRBJ2-1
D: TRBD1

DNA: TGTGCCAGCTCACCAACCGGGACAGGGAATCAGCCCCAGCATTTT
CDR3: CASSPTGTGNQPQHF
V: TRBV18
J: TRBJ1-5
D: TRBD1

DNA: TGTGCCAGCAGGAATCAGGGATATGGCTACACCTTC
CDR3: CASRNQGYGYTF
V: TRBV7-9
J: TRBJ1-2
D: .

DNA: TGTGCCAGCAGCCAACCCTACAGGGGCGAAAAACTGTTTTTT
CDR3: CASSQPYRGEKLFF
V: TRBV14
J: TRBJ1-4
D: TRBD1

DNA: TGTGCCTCCCAGGCAGGGGGGAGCTCTGGGGCCAACGTCCTGACTTTC
CDR3: CASQAGGSSGANVLTF
V: TRBV19
J: TRBJ2-6
D: .

DNA: TGCGCCAGCAGCTTCGTGAAGCCCGCAGATACGCAGTATTTT
CDR3: CASSFVKPADTQYF
V: TRBV5-1
J: TRBJ2-3
D: .

DNA: TGTGCCAGCAGCTTAGCGGGAGGGGTCACCGGGGAGCTGTTTTTT
CDR3: CASSLAGGVTGELFF
V: TRBV11-2
J: TRBJ2-2
D: TRBD2

DNA: TGTGCCAGCAGTTCGACGGGACAGGGGAATGAAAAACTGTTTTTT
CDR3: CASSSTGQGNEKLFF
V: TRBV28
J: TRBJ1-4
D: TRBD1

DNA: TGCGCCAGCAATCCTAAGGGGGTCGGTCAGCCCCAGCATTTT
CDR3: CASNPKGVGQPQHF
V: TRBV23-1
J: TRBJ1-5
D: .

DNA: TGTGCCAGCAGCCGGCAGGGTGTAGGCAATCAGCCCCAGCATTTT
CDR3: CASSRQGVGNQPQHF
V: TRBV28
J: TRBJ1-5
D: .

DNA: TGTGCCAGCAGCGTAGCTGGGACTGGGTACGAGCAGTACTTC
CDR3: CASSVAGTGYEQYF
V: TRBV9
J: TRBJ2-7
D: .

DNA: TGTGCCAGCTCACGGGACTTCAGGGACAATGAGCAGTTCTTC
CDR3: CASSRDFRDNEQFF
V: TRBV18
J: TRBJ2-1
D: .

DNA: TGTGCCAGCAGTTGGAGTGGCAATCAGCCCCAGCATTTT
CDR3: CASSWSGNQPQHF
V: TRBV28
J: TRBJ1-5
D: .

DNA: TGTGCCAGCAGCTTCCAACCGGGACTTACCTACGAGCAGTACTTC
CDR3: CASSFQPGLTYEQYF
V: TRBV7-2
J: TRBJ2-7
D: .

DNA: TGTGCCAGCAGTTTAGCGGGACAGGGAGCCCTCCACTTT
CDR3: CASSLAGQGALHF
V: TRBV27
J: TRBJ1-6
D: TRBD1

DNA: TGTGCCAGCAGTTACTCGGCCCGGGACACGGGATATGGCTACACCTTC
CDR3: CASSYSARDTGYGYTF
V: TRBV6-5
J: TRBJ1-2
D: .

DNA: TGCGCCAGCAGCTTGGTACAATCTGGGGCCAACGTCCTGACTTTC
CDR3: CASSLVQSGANVLTF
V: TRBV5-1
J: TRBJ2-6
D: .

DNA: TGCGCCAGCAGCCAAGAGGTAGGGAGTTATAGCAATCAGCCCCAGCATTTT
CDR3: CASSQEVGSYSNQPQHF
V: TRBV4-1
J: TRBJ1-5
D: .

DNA: TGCGCCAGCAGCCCTATGAGTAGTAGCTACAATGAGCAGTTCTTC
CDR3: CASSPMSSSYNEQFF
V: TRBV5-1
J: TRBJ2-1
D: .

DNA: TGTGCCAGCGAAAAGTGGGCGGGAGTGTACAATGAGCAGTTCTTC
CDR3: CASEKWAGVYNEQFF
V: TRBV14
J: TRBJ2-1
D: TRBD2

DNA: TGCGCCAGCAGCCAGGCCGGGACTAGCTCCTACAATGAGCAGTTCTTC
CDR3: CASSQAGTSSYNEQFF
V: TRBV4-3
J: TRBJ2-1
D: TRBD2

DNA: TGCAGCGTTGAAGATCTAGGGGCAGATAGCAATCAGCCCCAGCATTTT
CDR3: CSVEDLGADSNQPQHF
V: TRBV29-1
J: TRBJ1-5
D: .

DNA: TGTGCCAGCAGCCAAGATACACAGTCCGTCTACGGGCAGTACTTC
CDR3: CASSQDTQSVYGQYF
V: TRBV4-2
J: TRBJ2-7
D: .

DNA: TGCAGCGCAGGACAAACGAGAACTGAAGCTTTCTTT
CDR3: CSAGQTRTEAFF
V: TRBV29-1
J: TRBJ1-1
D: .

DNA: TGTGCCAGCAGCGGAACAGGGGGCGGGGGTCAGCCCCAGCATTTT
CDR3: CASSGTGGGGQPQHF
V: TRBV11-2
J: TRBJ1-5
D: TRBD1

DNA: TGCAGCGTTGAAGCCAGGGACTACGAGCAGTACTTC
CDR3: CSVEARDYEQYF
V: TRBV29-1
J: TRBJ2-7
D: .

DNA: TGTGCCAGCAGACCAGGACTAGCGGGGGAGGATACGCAGTATTTT
CDR3: CASRPGLAGEDTQYF
V: TRBV6-5
J: TRBJ2-3
D: TRBD2

DNA: TGTGCCAGCTCACAGACAGGGGGCGATCAGCCCCAGCATTTT
CDR3: CASSQTGGDQPQHF
V: TRBV18
J: TRBJ1-5
D: TRBD1

DNA: TGCGCCAGCAGCCCGGGAGGGGGCTCTGGAAACACCATATATTTT
CDR3: CASSPGGGSGNTIYF
V: TRBV4-3
J: TRBJ1-3
D: .

DNA: TGTGCCAGCAGCCTGGGACTAGCGGGAGGCAATGAGCAGTTCTTC
CDR3: CASSLGLAGGNEQFF
V: TRBV7-2
J: TRBJ2-1
D: TRBD2

DNA: TGCGCCAGCAGCTTGGCGGGGACTAGCGGGGAAGCCTACGAGCAGTACTTC
CDR3: CASSLAGTSGEAYEQYF
V: TRBV5-1
J: TRBJ2-7
D: TRBD2